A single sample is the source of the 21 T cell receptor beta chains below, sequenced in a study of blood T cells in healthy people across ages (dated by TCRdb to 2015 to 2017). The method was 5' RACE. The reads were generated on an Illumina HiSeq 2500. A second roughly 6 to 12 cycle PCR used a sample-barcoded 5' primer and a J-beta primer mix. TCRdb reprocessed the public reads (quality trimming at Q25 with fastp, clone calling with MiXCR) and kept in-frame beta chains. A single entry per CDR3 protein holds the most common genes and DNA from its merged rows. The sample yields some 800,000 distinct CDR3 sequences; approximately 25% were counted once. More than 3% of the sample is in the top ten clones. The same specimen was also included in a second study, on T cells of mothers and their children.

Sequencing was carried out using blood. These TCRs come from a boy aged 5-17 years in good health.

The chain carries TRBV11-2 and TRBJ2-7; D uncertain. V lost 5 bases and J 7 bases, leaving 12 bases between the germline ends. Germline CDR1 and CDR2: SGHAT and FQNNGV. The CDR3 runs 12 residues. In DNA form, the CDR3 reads TGTGCCAGCAGCCCCCGAAGGGCTGAGCAGTACTTC. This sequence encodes CASSPRRAEQYF. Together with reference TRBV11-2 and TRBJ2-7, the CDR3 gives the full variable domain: EAGVAQSPRYKIIEKRQSVAFWCNPISGHATLYWYQQILGQGPKLLIQFQNNGVVDDSQLPKDRFSAERLKGVDSTLKIQPAKLEDSAVYLCASSPRRAEQYFGPGTRLTVT.

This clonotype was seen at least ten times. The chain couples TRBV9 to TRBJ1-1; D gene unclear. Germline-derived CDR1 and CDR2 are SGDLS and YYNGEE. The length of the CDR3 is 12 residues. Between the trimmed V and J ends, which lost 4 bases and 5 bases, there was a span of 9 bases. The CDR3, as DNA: TGTGCCAGCAGCCCCGTCGGGACTGAAGCTTTCTTT. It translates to CASSPVGTEAFF.

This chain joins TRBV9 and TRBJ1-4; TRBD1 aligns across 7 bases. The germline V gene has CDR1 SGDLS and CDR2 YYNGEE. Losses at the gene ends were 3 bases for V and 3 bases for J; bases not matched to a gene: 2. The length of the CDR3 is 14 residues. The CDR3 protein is CASSGGQSNEKLFF. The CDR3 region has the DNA TGTGCCAGCAGCGGGGGACAGTCTAATGAAAAACTGTTTTTT.

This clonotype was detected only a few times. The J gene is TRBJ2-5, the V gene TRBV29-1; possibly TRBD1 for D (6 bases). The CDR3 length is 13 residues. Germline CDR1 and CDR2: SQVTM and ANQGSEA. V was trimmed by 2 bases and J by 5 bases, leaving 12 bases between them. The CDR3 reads CSVEKQGGETQYF. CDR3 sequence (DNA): TGCAGCGTTGAAAAACAGGGTGGGGAGACCCAGTACTTC.

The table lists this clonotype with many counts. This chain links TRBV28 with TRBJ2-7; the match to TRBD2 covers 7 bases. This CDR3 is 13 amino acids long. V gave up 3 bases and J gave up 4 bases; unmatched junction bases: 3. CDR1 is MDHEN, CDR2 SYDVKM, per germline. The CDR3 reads CASSLGGRYEQYF. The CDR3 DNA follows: TGTGCCAGCAGTTTGGGCGGGAGATACGAGCAGTACTTC.

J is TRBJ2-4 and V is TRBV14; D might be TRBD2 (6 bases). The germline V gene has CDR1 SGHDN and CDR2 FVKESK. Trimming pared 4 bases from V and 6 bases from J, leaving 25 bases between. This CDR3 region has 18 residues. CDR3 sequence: CASSPRRGGQGGRNIQYF. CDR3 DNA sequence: TGTGCCAGCAGCCCGCGAAGAGGCGGGCAGGGAGGTAGAAACATTCAGTACTTC. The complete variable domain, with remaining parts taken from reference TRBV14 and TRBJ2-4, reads EAGVTQFPSHSVIEKGQTVTLRCDPISGHDNLYWYRRVMGKEIKFLLHFVKESKQDESGMPNNRFLAERTGGTYSTLKVQPAELEDSGVYFCASSPRRGGQGGRNIQYFGAGTRLSVL.

The CDR3 bases are TGCAGCCCTAATCCGACCAGCGGGGGGACCATTCAGTACTTC. Its protein is CSPNPTSGGTIQYF. The rearrangement uses TRBV20-1 and TRBJ2-4; 9 nucleotides line up with TRBD2. CDR3 length: 14 residues. CDR1 and CDR2 from the germline V gene are DFQATT and SNEGSKA (reference sequence).

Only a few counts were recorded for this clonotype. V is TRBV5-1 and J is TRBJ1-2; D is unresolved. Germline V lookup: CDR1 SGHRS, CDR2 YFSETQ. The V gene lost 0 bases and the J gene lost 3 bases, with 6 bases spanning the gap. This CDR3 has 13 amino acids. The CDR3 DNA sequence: TGCGCCAGCAGCTTGGTGGCAGACTATGGCTACACCTTC. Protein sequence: CASSLVADYGYTF.

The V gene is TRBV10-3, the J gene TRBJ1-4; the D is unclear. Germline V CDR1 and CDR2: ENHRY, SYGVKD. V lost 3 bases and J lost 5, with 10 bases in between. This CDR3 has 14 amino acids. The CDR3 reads CAISDGPGNEKLFF. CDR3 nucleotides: TGTGCCATCAGTGACGGCCCGGGCAATGAAAAACTGTTTTTT.

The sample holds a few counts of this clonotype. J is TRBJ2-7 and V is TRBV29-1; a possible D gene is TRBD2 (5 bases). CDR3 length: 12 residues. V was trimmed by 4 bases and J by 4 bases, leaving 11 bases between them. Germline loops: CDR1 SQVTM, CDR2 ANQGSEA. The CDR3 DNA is TGCAGCGTTGCCGAGGGCTGGTACGAGCAGTACTTC. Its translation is CSVAEGWYEQYF.

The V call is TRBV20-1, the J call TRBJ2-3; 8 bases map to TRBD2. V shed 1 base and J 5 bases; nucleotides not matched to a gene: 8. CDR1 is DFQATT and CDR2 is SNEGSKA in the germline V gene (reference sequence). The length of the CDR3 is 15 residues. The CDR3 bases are TGCAGTGCTAGAGTGCCAGCGGGAGTAGTAGATACGCAGTATTTT. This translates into CSARVPAGVVDTQYF.

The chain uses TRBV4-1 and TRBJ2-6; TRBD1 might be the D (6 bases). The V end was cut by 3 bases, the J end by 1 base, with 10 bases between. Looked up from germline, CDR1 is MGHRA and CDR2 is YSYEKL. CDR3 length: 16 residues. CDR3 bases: TGCGCCAGCAGCCAGACAGGATTTTCTGGGGCCAACGTCCTGACTTTC. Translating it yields CASSQTGFSGANVLTF.

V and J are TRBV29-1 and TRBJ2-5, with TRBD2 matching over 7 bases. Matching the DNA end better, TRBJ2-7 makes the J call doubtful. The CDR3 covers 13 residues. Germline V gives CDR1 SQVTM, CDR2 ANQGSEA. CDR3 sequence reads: CSVGGGFYGEQYF. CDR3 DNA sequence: TGCAGCGTTGGGGGGGGTTTCTACGGCGAGCAGTACTTC.

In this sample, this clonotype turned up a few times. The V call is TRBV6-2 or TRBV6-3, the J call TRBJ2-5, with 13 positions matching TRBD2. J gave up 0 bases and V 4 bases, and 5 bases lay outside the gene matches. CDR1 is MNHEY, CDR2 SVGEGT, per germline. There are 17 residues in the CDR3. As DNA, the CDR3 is TGTGCCAGCAGTTCCTGGACTAGCGGGGGCCACCAAGAGACCCAGTACTTC. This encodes CASSSWTSGGHQETQYF.

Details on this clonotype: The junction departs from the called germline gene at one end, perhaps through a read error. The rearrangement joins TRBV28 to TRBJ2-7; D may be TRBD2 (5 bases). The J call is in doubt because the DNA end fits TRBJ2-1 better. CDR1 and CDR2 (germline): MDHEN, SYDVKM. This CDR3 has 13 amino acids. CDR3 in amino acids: CASSRGLLNGQFF. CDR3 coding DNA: TGTGCCAGCAGTCGCGGACTTCTGAATGGGCAGTTCTTC.

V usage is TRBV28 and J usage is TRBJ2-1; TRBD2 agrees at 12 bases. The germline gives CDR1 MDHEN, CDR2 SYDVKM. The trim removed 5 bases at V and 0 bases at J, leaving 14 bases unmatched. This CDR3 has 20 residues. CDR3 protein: CASSRTPGTSGPSSYNEQFF. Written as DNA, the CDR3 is TGTGCCAGCAGTCGTACTCCCGGGACTAGCGGGCCATCCTCCTACAATGAGCAGTTCTTC.

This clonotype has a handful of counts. In DNA, the CDR3 is TGTGCCAGCAGCCAAGACTCTAGCGGGAGGACCCAGGGCATTCAGTACTTC. Protein: CASSQDSSGRTQGIQYF. The gene calls are TRBV4-2 and TRBJ2-4; 11 nucleotides agree with TRBD2. The CDR3 totals 17 residues. CDR1 LGHNA and CDR2 YNFKEQ come from the germline V gene. J was trimmed by 9 bases and V by 0 bases; bases with no gene match: 10.

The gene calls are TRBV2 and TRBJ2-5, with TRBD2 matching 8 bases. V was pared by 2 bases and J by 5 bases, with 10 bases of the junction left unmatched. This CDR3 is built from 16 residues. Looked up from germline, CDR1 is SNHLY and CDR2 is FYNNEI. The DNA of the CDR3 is TGTGCCAGCAGTGAAAGCCAGCTAGCGGGTGTTGAGACCCAGTACTTC. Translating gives CASSESQLAGVETQYF.

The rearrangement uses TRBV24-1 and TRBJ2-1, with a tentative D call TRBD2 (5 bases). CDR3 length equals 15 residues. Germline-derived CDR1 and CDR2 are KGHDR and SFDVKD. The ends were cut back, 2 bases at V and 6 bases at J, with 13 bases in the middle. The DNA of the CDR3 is TGTGCCACCAGTGATTCGCGGAGGTATAGCAATGAGCAGTTCTTC. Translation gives CATSDSRRYSNEQFF.

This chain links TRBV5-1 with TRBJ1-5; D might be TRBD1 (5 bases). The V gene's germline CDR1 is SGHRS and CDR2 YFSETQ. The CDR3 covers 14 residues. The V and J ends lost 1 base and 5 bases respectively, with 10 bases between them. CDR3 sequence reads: CASSLSGGDQPQHF. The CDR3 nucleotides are TGCGCCAGCAGCTTGTCGGGGGGGGATCAGCCCCAGCATTTT.

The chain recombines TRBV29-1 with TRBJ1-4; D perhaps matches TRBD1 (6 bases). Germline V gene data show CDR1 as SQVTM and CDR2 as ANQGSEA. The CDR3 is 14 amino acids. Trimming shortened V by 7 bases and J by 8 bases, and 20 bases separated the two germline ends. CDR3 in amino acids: CSGRGGLEGEKLFF. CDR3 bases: TGCAGCGGTCGTGGGGGGCTGGAGGGAGAAAAACTGTTTTTT.